The 5 T cell receptor beta chains below come from one sample, sequenced in a study of T-cell reconstitution after alpha-beta-depleted transplantation in children. Preparation of the TCRbeta library involved a method that used unique molecular identifiers. TCRdb recomputed calls from the PCR reads with MiXCR, one row per CDR3 protein. The data contain 640,000 or so distinct CDR3 sequences, around 17% of them seen just once; the ten biggest clones take up 1.1%. Sequenced material: PBMCs from the stem cell graft donor, taken from the stem cell graft. Every receptor here comes from a human donor who donated a stem cell graft to a child with acute myeloid leukemia.

This clonotype was picked up many times. The chain employs TRBV20-1 and TRBJ1-2, with TRBD1 matching 7 bases. From germline, CDR1 is DFQATT and CDR2 SNEGSKA (reference sequence). J lost 2 bases, V lost 7 bases, and 7 bases had no gene match. The CDR3 runs to 13 residues. The CDR3: CSGTGTENYGYTF. CDR3 coding DNA: TGCAGTGGGACCGGGACAGAAAACTATGGCTACACCTTC.

This clonotype came up many times. The V and J genes are TRBV20-1 and TRBJ2-3; 8 positions agree with TRBD2. The CDR3 consists of 15 residues. J gave up 2 bases and V 6 bases, and 10 bases lay outside the gene matches. Germline loops: CDR1 DFQATT, CDR2 SNEGSKA (reference sequence). Here the CDR3 DNA reads TGCAGTGCCCCCACCGGGGGGGGGGACACAGATACGCAGTATTTT. Translation: CSAPTGGGDTDTQYF.

This clonotype was observed many times. The rearrangement links TRBV20-1 to TRBJ2-5, with D perhaps matching TRBD1 (6 bases). Trimming cost V 5 bases and J 7 bases, with 20 bases left between them. The germline V gene has CDR1 DFQATT and CDR2 SNEGSKA (reference sequence). CDR3 length: 14 residues. The CDR3 DNA follows: TGCAGTGCTTCCCTCCAACAGGGTCGGGTGACCCAGTACTTC. This gives the protein CSASLQQGRVTQYF.

This clonotype came up many times. The chain links TRBV20-1 to TRBJ2-4, with a possible D match to TRBD1 (6 bases). The CDR3 runs 14 residues. V lost 6 bases, J lost 3 bases, and 15 bases lay in between. Per the germline V gene, CDR1 is DFQATT and CDR2 is SNEGSKA (reference sequence). CDR3 region: CSAPRGSSKNIQYF. The CDR3, as DNA: TGCAGTGCCCCCAGGGGATCAAGCAAAAACATTCAGTACTTC.

This clonotype was detected ten times or more. The rearrangement links TRBV4-3 to TRBJ2-3, with D maybe TRBD2 (6 bases). CDR1 is LGHNA, CDR2 YSLEER, per germline. This CDR3 has 16 amino acids. V lost 3 bases to trimming and J lost 3 bases, with 16 bases between them. The CDR3 reads CASSQLRGGETDTQYF. CDR3 DNA: TGCGCCAGCAGCCAGTTGAGGGGCGGGGAGACAGATACGCAGTATTTT.